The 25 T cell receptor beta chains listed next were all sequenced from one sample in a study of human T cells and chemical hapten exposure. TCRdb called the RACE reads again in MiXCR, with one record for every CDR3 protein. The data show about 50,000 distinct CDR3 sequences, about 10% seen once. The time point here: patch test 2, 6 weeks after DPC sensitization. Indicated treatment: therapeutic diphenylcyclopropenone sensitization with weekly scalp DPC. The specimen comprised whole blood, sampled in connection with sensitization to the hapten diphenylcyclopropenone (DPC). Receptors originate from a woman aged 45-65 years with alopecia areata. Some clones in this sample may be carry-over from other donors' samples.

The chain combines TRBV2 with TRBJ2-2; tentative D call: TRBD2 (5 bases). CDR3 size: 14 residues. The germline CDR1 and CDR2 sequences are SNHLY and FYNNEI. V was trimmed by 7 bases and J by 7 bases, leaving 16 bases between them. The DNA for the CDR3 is TGTGCCAGCACTCCTGAAGAGGGCCTCGGGGAGCTGTTTTTT. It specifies CASTPEEGLGELFF.

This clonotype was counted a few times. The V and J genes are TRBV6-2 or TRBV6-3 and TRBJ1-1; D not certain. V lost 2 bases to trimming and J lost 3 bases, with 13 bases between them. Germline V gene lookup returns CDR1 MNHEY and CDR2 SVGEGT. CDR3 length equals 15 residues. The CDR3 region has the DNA TGTGCCAGCAGTTACCCCCAACGAGGCGACACTGAAGCTTTCTTT. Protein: CASSYPQRGDTEAFF.

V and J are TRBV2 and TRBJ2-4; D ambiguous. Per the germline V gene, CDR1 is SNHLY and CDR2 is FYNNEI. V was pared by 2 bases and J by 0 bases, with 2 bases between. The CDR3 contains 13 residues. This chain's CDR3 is CASSELAKNIQYF. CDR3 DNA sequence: TGTGCCAGCAGTGAATTAGCCAAAAACATTCAGTACTTC.

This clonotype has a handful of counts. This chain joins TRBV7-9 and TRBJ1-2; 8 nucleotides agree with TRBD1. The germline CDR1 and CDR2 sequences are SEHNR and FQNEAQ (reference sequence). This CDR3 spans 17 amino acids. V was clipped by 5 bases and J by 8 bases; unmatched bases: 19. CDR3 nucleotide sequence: TGTGCCAGCAGCCCGAACCGACAGGGGACCCAAACTCGGGGCTACACCTTC. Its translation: CASSPNRQGTQTRGYTF.

Here the CDR3 DNA reads TGCAGCGTTGGAGGGGACTCTGGGGCCAACGTCCTGACTTTC. This codes for CSVGGDSGANVLTF. V is TRBV29-1 and J is TRBJ2-6; D possibly uses TRBD1 or TRBD2 (5 bases each). Per the germline V gene, CDR1 is SQVTM and CDR2 is ANQGSEA. The V gene lost 4 bases and the J gene lost 0 bases, with 7 bases spanning the gap. The CDR3 covers 14 residues.

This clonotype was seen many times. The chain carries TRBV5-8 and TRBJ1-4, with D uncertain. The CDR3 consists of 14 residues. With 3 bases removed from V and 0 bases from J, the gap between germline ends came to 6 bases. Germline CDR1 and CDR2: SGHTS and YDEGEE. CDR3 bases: TGTGCCAGCAGCTACATTGCAACTAATGAAAAACTGTTTTTT. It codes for CASSYIATNEKLFF.

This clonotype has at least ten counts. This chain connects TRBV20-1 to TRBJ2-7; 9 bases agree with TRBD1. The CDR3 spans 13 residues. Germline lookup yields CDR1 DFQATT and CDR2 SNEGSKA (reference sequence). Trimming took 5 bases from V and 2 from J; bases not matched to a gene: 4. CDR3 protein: CSAPGTGTYEQYF. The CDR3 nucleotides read TGCAGTGCTCCCGGGACAGGGACCTACGAGCAGTACTTC.

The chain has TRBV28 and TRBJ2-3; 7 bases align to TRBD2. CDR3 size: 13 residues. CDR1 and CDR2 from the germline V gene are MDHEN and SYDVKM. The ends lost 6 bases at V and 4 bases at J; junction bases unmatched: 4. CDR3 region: CASRKTSSDTQYF. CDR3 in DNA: TGTGCCAGCAGAAAGACTAGCTCAGATACGCAGTATTTT.

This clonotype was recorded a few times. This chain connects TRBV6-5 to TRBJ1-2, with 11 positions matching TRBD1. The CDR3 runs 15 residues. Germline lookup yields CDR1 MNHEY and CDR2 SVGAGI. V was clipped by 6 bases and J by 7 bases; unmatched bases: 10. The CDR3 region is CASRPDRGPSGGYTF. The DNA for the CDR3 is TGTGCCAGCAGACCGGACAGGGGGCCTTCGGGTGGCTACACCTTC.

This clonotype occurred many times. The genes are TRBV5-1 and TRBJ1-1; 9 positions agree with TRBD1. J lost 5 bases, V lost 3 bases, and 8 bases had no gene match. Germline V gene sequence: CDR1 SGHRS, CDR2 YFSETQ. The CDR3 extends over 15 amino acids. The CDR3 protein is CASSWDREARTEAFF. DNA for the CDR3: TGCGCCAGCAGCTGGGACAGGGAAGCGAGAACTGAAGCTTTCTTT.

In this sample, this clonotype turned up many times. In DNA form, the CDR3 reads TGTGCCAGCAGCCAAGGACTAGCGGTTAACCAAGAGACCCAGTACTTC. It is translated as CASSQGLAVNQETQYF. The V call is TRBV3-1, the J call TRBJ2-5, with TRBD2 identical over 9 bases. The CDR3 is made up of 16 amino acids. Germline CDR1 reads LGHDT; CDR2 reads YNNKEL (reference sequence). With 1 base clipped from V and 0 bases from J, the junction kept 3 bases outside the gene matches.

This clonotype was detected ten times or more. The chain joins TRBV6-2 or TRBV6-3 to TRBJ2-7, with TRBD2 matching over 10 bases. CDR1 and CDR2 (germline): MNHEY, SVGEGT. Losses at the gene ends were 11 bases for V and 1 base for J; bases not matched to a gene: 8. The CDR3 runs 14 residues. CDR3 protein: CAGSSSGGSYEQYF. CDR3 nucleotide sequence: TGTGCCGGGTCATCTAGCGGGGGTTCCTACGAGCAGTACTTC.

The CDR3 reads CASTQGAPNTGELFF. CDR3 DNA sequence: TGTGCCAGCACCCAGGGGGCCCCGAACACCGGGGAGCTGTTTTTT. V is TRBV11-2 and J is TRBJ2-2; 8 nucleotides align to TRBD1. This CDR3 is built from 15 residues. Germline trimming cut 7 bases from V and 0 bases from J; bases unmatched to any gene: 4. Germline CDR1 is SGHAT and CDR2 is FQNNGV.

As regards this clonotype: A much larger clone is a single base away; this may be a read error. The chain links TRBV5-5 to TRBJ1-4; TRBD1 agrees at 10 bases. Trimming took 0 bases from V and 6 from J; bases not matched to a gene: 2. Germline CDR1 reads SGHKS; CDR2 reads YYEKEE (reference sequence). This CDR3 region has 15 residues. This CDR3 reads CASSLVGTGDEKLFF. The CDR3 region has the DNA TGTGCCAGCAGCTTGGTAGGGACAGGGGATGAAAAACTGTTTTTT.

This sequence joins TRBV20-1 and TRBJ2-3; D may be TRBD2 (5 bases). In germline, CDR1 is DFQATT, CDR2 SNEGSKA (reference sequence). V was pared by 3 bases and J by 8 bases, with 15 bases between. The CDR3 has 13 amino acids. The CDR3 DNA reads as TGCAGTGCTAGTAAAGCCCTGGCGGGTACGCAGTATTTT. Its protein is CSASKALAGTQYF.

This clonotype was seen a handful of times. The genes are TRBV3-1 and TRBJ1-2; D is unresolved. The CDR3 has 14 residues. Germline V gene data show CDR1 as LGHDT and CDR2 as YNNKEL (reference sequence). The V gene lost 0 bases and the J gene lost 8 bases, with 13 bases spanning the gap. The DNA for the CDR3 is TGTGCCAGCAGCCAAGAAGCACCCAAGGGAGGCTACACCTTC. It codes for CASSQEAPKGGYTF.

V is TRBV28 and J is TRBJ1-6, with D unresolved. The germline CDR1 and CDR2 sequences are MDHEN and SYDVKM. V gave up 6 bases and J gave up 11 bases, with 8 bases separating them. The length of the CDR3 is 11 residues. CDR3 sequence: CASSLGPPLHF. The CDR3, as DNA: TGTGCCAGCAGCCTCGGGCCACCCCTCCACTTT.

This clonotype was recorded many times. The CDR3: CASSMNTEAFF. The CDR3 DNA is TGTGCCAGCAGCATGAACACTGAAGCTTTCTTT. The chain couples TRBV6-6 to TRBJ1-1; D gene uncertain. The V end was cut by 6 bases, the J end by 0 bases, with 2 bases between. Germline loops: CDR1 MNHNY, CDR2 SVGAGI (reference sequence). The CDR3 has 11 residues.

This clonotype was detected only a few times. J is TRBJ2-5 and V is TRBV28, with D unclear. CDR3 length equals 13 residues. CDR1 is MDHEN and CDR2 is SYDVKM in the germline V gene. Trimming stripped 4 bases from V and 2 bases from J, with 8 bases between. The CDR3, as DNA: TGTGCCAGCAGTTCTCAGACACAAGAGACCCAGTACTTC. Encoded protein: CASSSQTQETQYF.

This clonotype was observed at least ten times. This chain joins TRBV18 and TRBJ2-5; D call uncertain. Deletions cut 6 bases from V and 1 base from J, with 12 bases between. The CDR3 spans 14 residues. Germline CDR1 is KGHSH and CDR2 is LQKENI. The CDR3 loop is CASSFSGGQETQYF. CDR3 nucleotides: TGTGCCAGCTCGTTCTCCGGCGGCCAAGAGACCCAGTACTTC.

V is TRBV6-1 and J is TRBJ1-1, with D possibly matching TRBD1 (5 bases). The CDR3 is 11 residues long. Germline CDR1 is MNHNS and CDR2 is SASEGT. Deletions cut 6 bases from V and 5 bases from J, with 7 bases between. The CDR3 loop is CASRRQTEAFF. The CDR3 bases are TGTGCCAGCAGACGACAGACTGAAGCTTTCTTT.

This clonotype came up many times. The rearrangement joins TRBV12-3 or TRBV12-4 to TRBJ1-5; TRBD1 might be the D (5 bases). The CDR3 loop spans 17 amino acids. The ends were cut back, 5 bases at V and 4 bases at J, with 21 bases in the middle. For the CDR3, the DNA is TGTGCCAGCAGTGGGGGGAAGGGGTTATTATCTAATCAGCCCCAGCATTTT. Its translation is CASSGGKGLLSNQPQHF.

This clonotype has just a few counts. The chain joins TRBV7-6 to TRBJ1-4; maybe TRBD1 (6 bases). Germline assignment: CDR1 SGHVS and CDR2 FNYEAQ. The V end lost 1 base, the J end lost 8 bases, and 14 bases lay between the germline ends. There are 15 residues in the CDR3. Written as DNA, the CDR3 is TGTGCCAGCAGCTTAGGACTCACAAGGGGGGAAAAACTGTTTTTT. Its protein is CASSLGLTRGEKLFF.

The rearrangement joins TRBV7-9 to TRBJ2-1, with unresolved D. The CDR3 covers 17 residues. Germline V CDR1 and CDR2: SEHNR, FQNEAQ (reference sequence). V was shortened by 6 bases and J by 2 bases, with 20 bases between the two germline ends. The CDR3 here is CASRVRLRTETYNEQFF. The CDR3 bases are TGTGCCAGCAGGGTACGTTTGCGGACGGAAACCTACAATGAGCAGTTCTTC.

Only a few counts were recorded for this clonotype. The CDR3 DNA sequence: TGCGCCAGCAGCTTGGGGTTTGACGGCTACACCTTC. Translated: CASSLGFDGYTF. This rearrangement joins TRBV5-1 to TRBJ1-2; D gene ambiguous. Germline-derived CDR1 and CDR2 are SGHRS and YFSETQ. CDR3 length equals 12 residues. Trimming stripped 0 bases from V and 8 bases from J, with 8 bases between. The variable domain in full, with the rest retrieved from reference TRBV5-1 and TRBJ1-2, is KAGVTQTPRYLIKTRGQQVTLSCSPISGHRSVSWYQQTPGQGLQFLFEYFSETQRNKGNFPGRFSGRQFSNSRSEMNVSTLELGDSALYLCASSLGFDGYTFGSGTRLTVV.